This T cell receptor (beta chain) emerged from a study of T cells in Graves' hyperthyroidism and ophthalmopathy. Overall study: The blood sample was taken at first diagnosis, before treatment began.

Trimming took off 6 bases at V and 7 bases at J, with 16 bases between the two ends. This CDR3 has 13 amino acids. Germline CDR1 reads SEHNR; CDR2 reads FQNEAQ (reference sequence). Inclusion characteristics of ophthalmopathy patients comprised a Clinical Activity Score of at least 3, a NOSPECS grade of at least 4, and duration under 3 months. Template material for amplifying TCR beta CDR3 regions consisted of RNA transcripts. TCR CDR3 regions were first amplified by RT-PCR with HTBI primers. TCRdb re-called the multiplex PCR reads with MiXCR, one entry per CDR3 protein. The table includes approximately 380,000 distinct CDR3 sequences, approximately 17% detected once.

This TCR was recovered from a man aged 18 to 30 with Graves' ophthalmopathy. Sequencing was carried out using blood. The chain joins TRBV7-9 to TRBJ2-7; D is possibly TRBD2 (5 bases). The CDR3 DNA reads as TGTGCCAGCAGACCCAGCGGATTCAGGGAGCAGTACTTC. Its translation: CASRPSGFREQYF.